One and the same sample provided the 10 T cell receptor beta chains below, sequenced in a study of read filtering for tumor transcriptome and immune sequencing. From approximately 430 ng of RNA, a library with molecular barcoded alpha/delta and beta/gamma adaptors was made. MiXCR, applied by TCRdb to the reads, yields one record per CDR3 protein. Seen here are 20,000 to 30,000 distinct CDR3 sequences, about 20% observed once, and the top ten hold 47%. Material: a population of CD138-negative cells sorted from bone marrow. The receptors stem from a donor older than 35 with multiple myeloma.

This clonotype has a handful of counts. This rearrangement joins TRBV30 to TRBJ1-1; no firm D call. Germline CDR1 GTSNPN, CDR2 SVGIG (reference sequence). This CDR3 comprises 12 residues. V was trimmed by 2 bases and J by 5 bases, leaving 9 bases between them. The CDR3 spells CAWSSGKTEAFF. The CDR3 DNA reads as TGTGCCTGGAGTTCAGGTAAAACTGAAGCTTTCTTT.

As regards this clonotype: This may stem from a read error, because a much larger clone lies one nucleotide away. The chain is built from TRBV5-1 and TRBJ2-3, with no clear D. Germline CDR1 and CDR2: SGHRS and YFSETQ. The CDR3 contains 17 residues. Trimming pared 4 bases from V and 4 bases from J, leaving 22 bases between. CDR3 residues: CASSRFASSENPDTQYF. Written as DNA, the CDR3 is TGCGCCAGCAGCCGCTTCGCGAGCAGCGAAAACCCAGATACGCAGTATTTT. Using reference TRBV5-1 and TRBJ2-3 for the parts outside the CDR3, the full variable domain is KAGVTQTPRYLIKTRGQQVTLSCSPISGHRSVSWYQQTPGQGLQFLFEYFSETQRNKGNFPGRFSGRQFSNSRSEMNVSTLELGDSALYLCASSRFASSENPDTQYFGPGTRLTVL.

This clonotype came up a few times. This CDR3 reads CASSLEGSNTEAFF. In DNA, the CDR3 is TGCGCCAGCAGCTTGGAGGGGAGTAATACTGAAGCTTTCTTT. V is TRBV5-1 and J is TRBJ1-1; the D gene is possibly TRBD1 (5 bases). Germline loops: CDR1 SGHRS, CDR2 YFSETQ. Trimming shortened V by 0 bases and J by 5 bases, and 11 bases separated the two germline ends. This CDR3 region has 14 residues.

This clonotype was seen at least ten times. The CDR3 DNA is TGTGCCAGCAGCCGCCGACTAGCGGGGGGTCCCACAGATACGCAGTATTTT. Its protein is CASSRRLAGGPTDTQYF. V gene TRBV7-2 combines with J gene TRBJ2-3, with 13 bases identical to TRBD2. Germline trimming cut 5 bases from V and 2 bases from J; bases unmatched to any gene: 7. Germline CDR1 is SGHTA and CDR2 is FQGNSA. The CDR3 is 17 residues long.

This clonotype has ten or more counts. CDR3 in amino acids: CSVEGRTDTQYF. The CDR3 bases are TGCAGCGTTGAAGGGCGCACAGATACGCAGTATTTT. The chain carries TRBV29-1 and TRBJ2-3; D gene unclear. The CDR3 is 12 residues long. Germline CDR1 and CDR2: SQVTM and ANQGSEA. V lost 1 base and J 1 base, leaving 3 bases between the germline ends.

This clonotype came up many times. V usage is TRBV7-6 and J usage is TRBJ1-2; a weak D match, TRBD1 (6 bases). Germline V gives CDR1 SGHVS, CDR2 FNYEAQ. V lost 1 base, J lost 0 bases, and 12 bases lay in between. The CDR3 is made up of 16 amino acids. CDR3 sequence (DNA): TGTGCCAGCAGCTTAGAGGGGGGACGGACTAACTATGGCTACACCTTC. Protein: CASSLEGGRTNYGYTF.

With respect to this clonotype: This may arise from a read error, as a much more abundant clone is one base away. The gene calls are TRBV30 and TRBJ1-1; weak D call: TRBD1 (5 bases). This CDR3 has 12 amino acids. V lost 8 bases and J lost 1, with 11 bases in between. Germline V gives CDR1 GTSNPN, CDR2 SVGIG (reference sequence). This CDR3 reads CARRVGNTEAFF. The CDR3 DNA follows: TGTGCCCGCAGGGTCGGGAACACTGAAGCTTTCTTT.

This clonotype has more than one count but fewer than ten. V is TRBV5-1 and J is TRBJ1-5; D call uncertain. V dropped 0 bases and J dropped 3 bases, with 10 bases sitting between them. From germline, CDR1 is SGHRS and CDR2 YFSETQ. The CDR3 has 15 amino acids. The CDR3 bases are TGCGCCAGCAGCTTGGGGGCAGGTCTCAATCAGCCCCAGCATTTT. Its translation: CASSLGAGLNQPQHF.

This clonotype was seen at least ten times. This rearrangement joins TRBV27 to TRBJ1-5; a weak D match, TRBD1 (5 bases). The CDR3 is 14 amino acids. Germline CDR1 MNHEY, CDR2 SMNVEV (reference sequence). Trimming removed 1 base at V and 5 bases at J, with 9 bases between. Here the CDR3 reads CASSLYGRDQPQHF. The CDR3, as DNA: TGTGCCAGCAGTTTATACGGCAGGGATCAGCCCCAGCATTTT.

CDR3 sequence: CASSYLGSYEQYF. In nucleotides, the CDR3 is TGTGCCAGCAGTTACTTGGGCTCCTACGAGCAGTACTTC. The rearrangement uses TRBV6-6 and TRBJ2-7; D remains ambiguous. The CDR3 is made up of 13 amino acids. Germline CDR1 is MNHNY and CDR2 is SVGAGI (reference sequence). V lost 1 base, J lost 0 bases, and 4 bases lay in between.